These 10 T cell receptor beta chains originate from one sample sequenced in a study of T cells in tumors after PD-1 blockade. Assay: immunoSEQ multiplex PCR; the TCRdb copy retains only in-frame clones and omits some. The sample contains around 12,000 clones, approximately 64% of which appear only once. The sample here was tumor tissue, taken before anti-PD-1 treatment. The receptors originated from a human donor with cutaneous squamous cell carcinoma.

CDR3 sequence: CASSLLAGEVDTQYF. CDR3 nucleotide sequence: TGTGCCAGCAGCCTACTAGCGGGAGAGGTGGATACGCAGTATTTT. The genes are TRBV7-9 and TRBJ2-3; TRBD2 matches 11 bases. This CDR3 region has 15 residues. The junction had 7 bases not matched to a gene; V was cut back by 5 bases and J by 6 bases. The germline V gene encodes CDR1 SEHNR and CDR2 FQNEAQ (reference sequence). Full variable domain (rest looked up from reference TRBV7-9 and TRBJ2-3): DTGVSQNPRHKITKRGQNVTFRCDPISEHNRLYWYRQTLGQGPEFLTYFQNEAQLEKSRLLSDRFSAERPKGSFSTLEIQRTEQGDSAMYLCASSLLAGEVDTQYFGPGTRLTVL.

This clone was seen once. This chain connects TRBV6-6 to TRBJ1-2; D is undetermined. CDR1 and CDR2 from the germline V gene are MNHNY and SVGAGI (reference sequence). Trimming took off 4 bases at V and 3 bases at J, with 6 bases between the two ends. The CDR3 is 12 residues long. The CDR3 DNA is TGTGCCAGCAGTTCAAACGACTATGGCTACACCTTC. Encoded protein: CASSSNDYGYTF.

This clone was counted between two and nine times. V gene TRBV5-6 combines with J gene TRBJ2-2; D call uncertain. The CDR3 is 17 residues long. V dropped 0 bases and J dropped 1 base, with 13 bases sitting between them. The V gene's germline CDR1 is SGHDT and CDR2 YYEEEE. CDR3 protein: CASSLDSLRRNTGELFF. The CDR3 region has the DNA TGTGCCAGCAGCTTGGACTCCTTGAGACGGAACACCGGGGAGCTGTTTTTT.

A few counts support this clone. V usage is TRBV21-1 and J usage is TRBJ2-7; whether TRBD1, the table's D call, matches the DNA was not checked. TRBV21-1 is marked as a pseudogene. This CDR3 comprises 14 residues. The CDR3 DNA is TGTGCCAGCAGCCCACGACCCGACACCTACGAGCAGTACTTC. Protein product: CASSPRPDTYEQYF.

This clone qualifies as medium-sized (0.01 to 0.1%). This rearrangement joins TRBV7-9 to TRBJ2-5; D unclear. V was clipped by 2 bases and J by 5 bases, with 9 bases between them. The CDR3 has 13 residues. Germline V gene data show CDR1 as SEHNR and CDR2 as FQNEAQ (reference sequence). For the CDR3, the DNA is TGTGCCAGCAGCTTAATCGGGTCGGAGACCCAGTACTTC. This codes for CASSLIGSETQYF.

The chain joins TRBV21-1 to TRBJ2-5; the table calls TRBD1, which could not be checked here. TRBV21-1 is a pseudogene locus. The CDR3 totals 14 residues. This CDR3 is CASSTQSYQETQYF. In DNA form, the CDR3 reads TGTGCCAGCAGCACACAGAGCTACCAAGAGACCCAGTACTTC.

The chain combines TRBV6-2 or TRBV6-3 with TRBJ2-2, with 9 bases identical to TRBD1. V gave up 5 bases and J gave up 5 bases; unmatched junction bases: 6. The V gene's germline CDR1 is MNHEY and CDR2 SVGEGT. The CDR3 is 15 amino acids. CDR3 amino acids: CASSTYGQGTGELFF. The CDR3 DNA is TGTGCCAGCAGTACGTACGGACAGGGGACCGGGGAGCTGTTTTTT.

CDR3 sequence (DNA): TGTGCCTGGAACCCAAAACGGGGGGGAAGCACAGATACGCAGTATTTT. Translation gives CAWNPKRGGSTDTQYF. The rearrangement joins TRBV30 to TRBJ2-3; TRBD2 matches 8 bases. V was pared by 4 bases and J by 0 bases, with 9 bases of the junction left unmatched. CDR1 and CDR2 from the germline V gene are GTSNPN and SVGIG (reference sequence). The CDR3 has 16 amino acids.

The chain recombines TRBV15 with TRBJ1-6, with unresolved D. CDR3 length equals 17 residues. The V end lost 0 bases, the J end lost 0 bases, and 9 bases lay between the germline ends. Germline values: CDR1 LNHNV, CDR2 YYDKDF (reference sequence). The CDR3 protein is CATSRDIQSSYNSPLHF. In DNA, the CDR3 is TGTGCCACCAGCAGAGACATCCAAAGCTCCTATAATTCACCCCTCCACTTT.

As DNA, the CDR3 is TGTGCCAGTAGTGCGACGACAGGGGGGTCCTATAATTCACCCCTCCACTTT. This encodes CASSATTGGSYNSPLHF. The chain uses TRBV19 and TRBJ1-6, with 9 bases that match TRBD1. This CDR3 has 17 amino acids. Germline loops: CDR1 LNHDA, CDR2 SQIVND (reference sequence). The trim removed 5 bases at V and 1 base at J, leaving 6 bases unmatched. The entire variable domain, with the rest obtained from reference TRBV19 and TRBJ1-6, is as follows: DGGITQSPKYLFRKEGQNVTLSCEQNLNHDAMYWYRQDPGQGLRLIYYSQIVNDFQKGDIAEGYSVSREKKESFPLTVTSAQKNPTAFYLCASSATTGGSYNSPLHFGNGTRLTVT.